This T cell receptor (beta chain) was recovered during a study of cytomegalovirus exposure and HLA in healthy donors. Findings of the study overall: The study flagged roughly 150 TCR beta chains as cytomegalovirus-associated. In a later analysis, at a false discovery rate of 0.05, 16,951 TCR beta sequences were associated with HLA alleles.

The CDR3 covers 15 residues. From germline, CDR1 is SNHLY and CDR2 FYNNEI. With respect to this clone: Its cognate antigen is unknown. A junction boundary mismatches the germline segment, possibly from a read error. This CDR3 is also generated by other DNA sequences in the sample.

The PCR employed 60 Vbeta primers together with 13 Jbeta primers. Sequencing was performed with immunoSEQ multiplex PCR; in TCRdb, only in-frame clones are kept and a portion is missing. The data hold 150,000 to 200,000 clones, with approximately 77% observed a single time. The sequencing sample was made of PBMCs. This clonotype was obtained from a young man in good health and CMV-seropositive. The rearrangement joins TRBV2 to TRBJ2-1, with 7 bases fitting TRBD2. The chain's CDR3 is CASSASSGGYTEQFF. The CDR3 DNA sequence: TGTGCCAGCAGCGCCTCTAGCGGAGGTTACACTGAGCAGTTCTTC.